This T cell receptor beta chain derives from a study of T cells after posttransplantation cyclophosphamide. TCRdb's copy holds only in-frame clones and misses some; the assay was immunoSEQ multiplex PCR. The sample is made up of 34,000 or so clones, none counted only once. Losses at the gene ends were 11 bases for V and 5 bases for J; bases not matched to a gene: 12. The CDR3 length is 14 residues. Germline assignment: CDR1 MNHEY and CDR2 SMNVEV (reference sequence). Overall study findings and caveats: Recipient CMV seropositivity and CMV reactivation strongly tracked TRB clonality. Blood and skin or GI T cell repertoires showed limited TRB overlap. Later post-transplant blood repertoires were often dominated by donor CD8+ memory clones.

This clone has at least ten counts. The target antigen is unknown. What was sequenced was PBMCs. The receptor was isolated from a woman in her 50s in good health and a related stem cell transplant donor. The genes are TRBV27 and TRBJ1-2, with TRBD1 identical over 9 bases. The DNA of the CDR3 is TGTGCCTCTTCTAGGACAGGGGCCTCGTATGGCTACACCTTC. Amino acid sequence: CASSRTGASYGYTF.